The 28 T cell receptor beta chains listed next were all sequenced from one sample in a study of OX40 agonist ivuxolimab in advanced cancers. Profiled with immunoSEQ multiplex PCR; TCRdb holds only in-frame clones, not every one. The repertoire holds fewer than 80,000 clones, with over 75% as singletons. The sequencing here drew on CD4+ or CD8+ T cells sorted from blood, taken in a trial of the OX40 agonist ivuxolimab. Every receptor here comes from an adult with an advanced solid tumor such as melanoma, head and neck, liver or kidney cancer.

This clone was observed once. The chain carries TRBV19 and TRBJ1-4, with 7 bases fitting TRBD1. The CDR3 consists of 14 residues. Germline lookup yields CDR1 LNHDA and CDR2 SQIVND (reference sequence). V shed 6 bases and J 2 bases; nucleotides not matched to a gene: 3. CDR3 residues: CASRAQGTNEKLFF. For the CDR3, the DNA is TGTGCCAGTAGGGCACAGGGGACTAATGAAAAACTGTTTTTT.

This chain joins TRBV11-1 and TRBJ2-7; the D gene is possibly TRBD1 (6 bases). CDR1 is SGHAT and CDR2 is FQDESV in the germline V gene (reference sequence). The CDR3 covers 15 residues. The V end lost 2 bases, the J end lost 7 bases, and 18 bases lay between the germline ends. CDR3 residues: CASSLTPGVEVEQYF. For the CDR3, the DNA is TGTGCCAGCAGCTTAACACCAGGGGTTGAAGTGGAGCAGTACTTC. Supplemented by reference TRBV11-1 and TRBJ2-7, the full variable domain reads EAEVAQSPRYKITEKSQAVAFWCDPISGHATLYWYRQILGQGPELLVQFQDESVVDDSQLPKDRFSAERLKGVDSTLKIQPAELGDSAMYLCASSLTPGVEVEQYFGPGTRLTVT.

The chain couples TRBV5-8 to TRBJ1-5; the D gene is possibly TRBD1 (5 bases). The germline gives CDR1 SGHTS, CDR2 YDEGEE. Trimming cost V 0 bases and J 4 bases, with 20 bases left between them. The CDR3 extends over 18 amino acids. The CDR3 nucleotides read TGTGCCAGCAGCTTGGGGGGGTTGGACCCCTATGGGAATCAGCCCCAGCATTTT. Translated, it gives CASSLGGLDPYGNQPQHF.

The J gene is TRBJ2-3, the V gene TRBV6-5; D is unresolved. Trimming removed 8 bases from V and 1 base from J, with 7 bases in between. CDR1 is MNHEY and CDR2 is SVGAGI in the germline V gene. The CDR3 length is 12 residues. CDR3 loop: CASGQGTDTQYF. The CDR3 bases are TGTGCCAGCGGGCAGGGCACAGATACGCAGTATTTT.

The chain has TRBV7-2 and TRBJ2-4; 9 bases line up with TRBD2. Germline assignment: CDR1 SGHTA and CDR2 FQGNSA. The CDR3 totals 16 residues. J lost 0 bases, V lost 1 base, and 1 base had no gene match. CDR3 residues: CASSLGTSVAKNIQYF. The CDR3 DNA sequence: TGTGCCAGCAGCTTAGGGACTAGCGTAGCCAAAAACATTCAGTACTTC.

This clone was found once. The CDR3 reads CASSQFQGLYNEQFF. Here the CDR3 DNA reads TGTGCCAGCAGCCAATTCCAGGGCCTATACAATGAGCAGTTCTTC. This chain joins TRBV14 and TRBJ2-1; TRBD1 might be the D (5 bases). Germline CDR1 and CDR2: SGHDN and FVKESK. The CDR3 loop spans 15 amino acids. Trimming shortened V by 2 bases and J by 4 bases, and 12 bases separated the two germline ends.

The chain couples TRBV9 to TRBJ1-1; no firm D call. The germline V gene encodes CDR1 SGDLS and CDR2 YYNGEE. The length of the CDR3 is 13 residues. Trimming removed 1 base at V and 8 bases at J, with 12 bases between. Here the CDR3 DNA reads TGTGCCAGCAGCGTAATGTTCGAGGGCGAAGCTTTCTTT. Translating gives CASSVMFEGEAFF. Complete variable domain (other parts from reference TRBV9 and TRBJ1-1): DSGVTQTPKHLITATGQRVTLRCSPRSGDLSVYWYQQSLDQGLQFLIQYYNGEERAKGNILERFSAQQFPDLHSELNLSSLELGDSALYFCASSVMFEGEAFFGQGTRLTVV.

The V and J genes are TRBV5-1 and TRBJ2-3, with 9 bases matching TRBD1. The junction had 6 bases not matched to a gene; V was cut back by 1 base and J by 0 bases. The germline CDR1 and CDR2 sequences are SGHRS and YFSETQ. This CDR3 has 17 residues. The CDR3 nucleotides read TGCGCCAGCAGCTTGATTACAGGGGGCGCGAGCACAGATACGCAGTATTTT. Its protein product is CASSLITGGASTDTQYF.

The chain links TRBV7-3 to TRBJ1-6; 9 bases fit TRBD1. With V trimmed by 3 bases and J by 4 bases, 4 bases remained unmatched. Germline CDR1 SGHTA, CDR2 FQGTGA. The CDR3 has 16 amino acids. DNA for the CDR3: TGTGCCAGCAGCTTCGGACAGGGGAAATATAATTCACCCCTCCACTTT. Protein product: CASSFGQGKYNSPLHF.

The chain employs TRBV19 and TRBJ1-1, with 8 bases identical to TRBD1. The germline V gene encodes CDR1 LNHDA and CDR2 SQIVND (reference sequence). The ends lost 5 bases at V and 5 bases at J; junction bases unmatched: 7. The CDR3 has 14 residues. CDR3 in amino acids: CASSFGQGGTEAFF. As DNA, the CDR3 is TGTGCCAGTAGTTTTGGACAGGGAGGTACTGAAGCTTTCTTT.

V usage is TRBV10-2 and J usage is TRBJ2-7, with 8 bases fitting TRBD2. The J segment lost 7 bases and the V segment lost 5 bases, leaving 7 bases of the junction unmatched. The germline V gene encodes CDR1 WSHSY and CDR2 SAAADI. The CDR3 length is 13 residues. The CDR3 nucleotides are TGCGCCAGCAGTTCGGGGGGGCCTCGTGAGCAGTACTTC. The encoded protein is CASSSGGPREQYF.

V usage is TRBV19 and J usage is TRBJ2-7; tentative D call: TRBD2 (6 bases). V gave up 6 bases and J gave up 2 bases, with 14 bases separating them. The CDR3 covers 14 residues. CDR1 is LNHDA, CDR2 SQIVND, per germline (reference sequence). The CDR3 loop reads CASRPDGGPYEQYF. The DNA for the CDR3 is TGTGCCAGTAGACCCGACGGGGGACCCTACGAGCAGTACTTC.

V gene TRBV6-1 combines with J gene TRBJ1-6; 8 bases align to TRBD1. V dropped 10 bases and J dropped 11; count of bases not matched to a gene: 16. CDR3 length equals 15 residues. Germline lookup yields CDR1 MNHNS and CDR2 SASEGT. The CDR3 nucleotides are TGTGCCATCCCTAACGTGGACAGGGTAACCGCACCCCTCCACTTT. Amino acid sequence: CAIPNVDRVTAPLHF.

The chain couples TRBV6-1 to TRBJ2-2; D is tentatively TRBD1 or TRBD2 (6 bases each). V was clipped by 8 bases and J by 5 bases, with 15 bases between them. The CDR3 length is 14 residues. CDR1 is MNHNS and CDR2 is SASEGT in the germline V gene. The DNA of the CDR3 is TGTGCCAGCTTCCCGGGGGCCCGAACCGGGGAGCTGTTTTTT. It encodes CASFPGARTGELFF.

A single count supports this clone. The chain is built from TRBV7-9 and TRBJ2-7; TRBD1 matches 8 bases. Looked up from germline, CDR1 is SEHNR and CDR2 is FQNEAQ (reference sequence). J gave up 7 bases and V 1 base, and 6 bases lay outside the gene matches. The CDR3 loop spans 14 amino acids. The DNA of the CDR3 is TGTGCCAGCAGCTTAGGGACAGGGTTCCGGGAGCAGTACTTC. Protein: CASSLGTGFREQYF.

This clone has more than one count but fewer than ten. The rearrangement joins TRBV2 to TRBJ1-1; no reliable D call. The CDR3 spans 11 residues. Germline V gene sequence: CDR1 SNHLY, CDR2 FYNNEI. CDR3 residues: CVSRADTEAFF. In nucleotides, the CDR3 is TGTGTTAGTAGAGCGGACACTGAAGCTTTCTTT.

CDR3 bases: TGCGCCAGCAGCTTGGCCAGGCGGGGGTTAGAAACCGGGGAGCTGTTTTTT. This encodes CASSLARRGLETGELFF. The rearrangement uses TRBV5-1 and TRBJ2-2, with 7 bases fitting TRBD2. The CDR3 extends over 17 amino acids. Germline V gene lookup returns CDR1 SGHRS and CDR2 YFSETQ. Germline trimming cut 0 bases from V and 5 bases from J; bases unmatched to any gene: 10.

V is TRBV6-6 and J is TRBJ2-7; no reliable D call. CDR1 is MNHNY and CDR2 is SVGAGI in the germline V gene (reference sequence). The CDR3 is 13 residues long. The V end lost 6 bases, the J end lost 6 bases, and 15 bases lay between the germline ends. The DNA of the CDR3 is TGTGCCAGCAGCCCCGACGCGGCTCGCGAGCAGTACTTC. Translated, it gives CASSPDAAREQYF.

The CDR3 loop is CASSIRTANQPQHF. In DNA form, the CDR3 reads TGTGCCAGTAGTATTAGGACCGCCAATCAGCCCCAGCATTTT. The chain joins TRBV19 to TRBJ1-5; D not resolved. Germline V gives CDR1 LNHDA, CDR2 SQIVND (reference sequence). CDR3 size: 14 residues. Trimming removed 3 bases from V and 3 bases from J, with 9 bases in between.

The rearrangement uses TRBV7-6 and TRBJ1-6; the D gene is possibly TRBD1 (5 bases). This CDR3 is 17 amino acids long. Germline V gene sequence: CDR1 SGHVS, CDR2 FNYEAQ. Trimming left V 0 bases short and J 0 bases short, with 9 bases between. The CDR3 protein is CASSLAGGSSYNSPLHF. In DNA, the CDR3 is TGTGCCAGCAGCTTAGCCGGGGGGAGCTCCTATAATTCACCCCTCCACTTT.

The chain joins TRBV7-2 to TRBJ1-2; 8 nucleotides align to TRBD1. The germline CDR1 and CDR2 sequences are SGHTA and FQGNSA. The CDR3 spans 15 residues. J was trimmed by 3 bases and V by 1 base; bases with no gene match: 4. DNA for the CDR3: TGTGCCAGCAGCTTAGGTTCAGGGGGCGACTATGGCTACACCTTC. It codes for CASSLGSGGDYGYTF.

The V call is TRBV12-5, the J call TRBJ1-5; no reliable D call. From germline, CDR1 is LGHNT and CDR2 FRNRAP. V lost 1 base to trimming and J lost 3 bases, with 4 bases between them. The CDR3 is made up of 13 amino acids. CDR3 bases: TGTGCTAGTGGTTTGGCAGACAATCAGCCCCAGCATTTT. This gives the protein CASGLADNQPQHF.

The J gene is TRBJ1-3, the V gene TRBV6-6; D is unclear. Per the germline V gene, CDR1 is MNHNY and CDR2 is SVGAGI (reference sequence). The V gene lost 7 bases and the J gene lost 0 bases, with 13 bases spanning the gap. This CDR3 is built from 15 residues. For the CDR3, the DNA is TGTGCCAGCAAACTCAGTCAGAGCTCTGGAAACACCATATATTTT. Protein product: CASKLSQSSGNTIYF.

This clone was counted a single time. V is TRBV6-5 and J is TRBJ2-7, with 9 bases lining up with TRBD1. V shed 5 bases and J 4 bases; nucleotides not matched to a gene: 6. Germline V gene sequence: CDR1 MNHEY, CDR2 SVGAGI. CDR3 length: 14 amino acids. The CDR3, as DNA: TGTGCCAGCAGTCCGGGACAGGGAATTTACGAGCAGTACTTC. Amino acids: CASSPGQGIYEQYF.

V and J are TRBV7-9 and TRBJ1-2; D unclear. The CDR3 consists of 13 residues. Germline V gives CDR1 SEHNR, CDR2 FQNEAQ (reference sequence). Between the trimmed V and J ends, which lost 11 bases and 2 bases, there was a span of 15 bases. CDR3 protein: CAGATVANYGYTF. The CDR3 DNA follows: TGTGCCGGAGCTACGGTAGCGAACTATGGCTACACCTTC.

The chain carries TRBV14 and TRBJ1-1, with 7 bases that match TRBD1. This CDR3 comprises 13 residues. The trim removed 6 bases at V and 5 bases at J, leaving 6 bases unmatched. Germline CDR1 SGHDN, CDR2 FVKESK. CDR3 coding DNA: TGTGCCAGCAGTCGACAGGGAGAGACTGAAGCTTTCTTT. It encodes CASSRQGETEAFF.

The rearrangement joins TRBV7-2 to TRBJ1-5; D might be TRBD1 (5 bases). The ends were cut back, 5 bases at V and 3 bases at J, with 8 bases in the middle. This CDR3 contains 13 residues. CDR1 is SGHTA, CDR2 FQGNSA, per germline. CDR3 sequence: CASSPGYNQPQHF. In DNA form, the CDR3 reads TGTGCCAGCAGCCCAGGGTACAATCAGCCCCAGCATTTT.

V gene TRBV5-5 combines with J gene TRBJ1-6; the match to TRBD1 covers 9 bases. V lost 4 bases, J lost 9 bases, and 8 bases stayed unmatched. The CDR3 is made up of 15 amino acids. The germline V gene encodes CDR1 SGHKS and CDR2 YYEKEE (reference sequence). CDR3 nucleotides: TGTGCCAGCAGCACAGGACAGGGGTCCGGTTCACCCCTCCACTTT. Residues: CASSTGQGSGSPLHF.